Listed here are 4 T cell receptor beta chains from one sample, sequenced in a study of shared clonotypes between healthy human individuals (dated by TCRdb to 2020 to 2022). Libraries were built with the immunoSEQ multiplex PCR assay. TCRdb took over this immuneACCESS table, retaining in-frame rearrangements with V and J assigned. Such tables are incomplete; in checked studies, under half of the missing clones stem from an unresolved V gene, and the remainder is unexplained. The sample contains under 1,100,000 clones, 70% to 80% of them found a single time. Jointly, the top ten make up approximately 1.5% of the sample. Source material: memory CD4+ T cells sorted from blood. Explained via the paper, the cell subset or site label denotes: CD45RA-negative fraction. The receptors were sampled from a man between 18 and 35 years old in good health.

The rearrangement joins TRBV5-1 to TRBJ2-7; TRBD1 might be the D (5 bases). This CDR3 is built from 12 residues. Trimming left V 6 bases short and J 8 bases short, with 15 bases between. Germline assignment: CDR1 SGHRS and CDR2 YFSETQ. This CDR3 is CASNPTVLKQYF. Written as DNA, the CDR3 is TGCGCCAGCAACCCGACAGTCCTTAAGCAGTACTTC.

The chain carries TRBV5-1 and TRBJ1-1, with D possibly being TRBD1 (6 bases). The CDR3 runs to 14 residues. Trimming took 5 bases from V and 2 from J, leaving 13 bases between them. Germline V gives CDR1 SGHRS, CDR2 YFSETQ. This CDR3 reads CASRSGDFNTEAFF. The CDR3 DNA is TGCGCCAGCAGATCAGGGGATTTTAACACTGAAGCTTTCTTT.

With regard to this clone: Other DNA variants within this sample encode the same CDR3. This chain links TRBV11-3 with TRBJ1-1; no reliable D call. The CDR3 totals 14 residues. Germline loops: CDR1 SGHNT, CDR2 YENEEA. V shed 1 base and J shed 0 bases, with 6 bases lying between them. CDR3 sequence reads: CASSLGGMNTEAFF. The CDR3 DNA reads TGTGCCAGCAGCTTAGGCGGGATGAACACTGAAGCTTTCTTT. Full variable domain (missing parts from reference TRBV11-3 and TRBJ1-1): EAGVVQSPRYKIIEKKQPVAFWCNPISGHNTLYWYLQNLGQGPELLIRYENEEAVDDSQLPKDRFSAERLKGVDSTLKIQPAELGDSAVYLCASSLGGMNTEAFFGQGTRLTVV.

The genes are TRBV14 and TRBJ2-5; TRBD2 agrees at 9 bases. Germline V gene data show CDR1 as SGHDN and CDR2 as FVKESK. The V segment lost 6 bases and the J segment 3 bases; nucleotides outside the gene matches: 5. The CDR3 runs to 14 residues. CDR3: CASSRSGSKETQYF. CDR3 nucleotides: TGTGCCAGCAGTCGTAGCGGGAGTAAAGAGACCCAGTACTTC.